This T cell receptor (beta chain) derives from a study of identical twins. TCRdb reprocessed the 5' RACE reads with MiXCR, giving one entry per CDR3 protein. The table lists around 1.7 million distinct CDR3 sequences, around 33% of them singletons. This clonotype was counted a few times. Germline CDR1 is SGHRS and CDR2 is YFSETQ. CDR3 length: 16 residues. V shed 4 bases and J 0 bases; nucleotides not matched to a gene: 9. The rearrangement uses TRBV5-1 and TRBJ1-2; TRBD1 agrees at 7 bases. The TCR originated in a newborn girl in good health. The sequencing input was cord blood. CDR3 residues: CASSDKPGQANYGYTF. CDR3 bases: TGCGCCAGCAGCGATAAACCCGGACAGGCTAACTATGGCTACACCTTC. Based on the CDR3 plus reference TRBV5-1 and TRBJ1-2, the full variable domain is KAGVTQTPRYLIKTRGQQVTLSCSPISGHRSVSWYQQTPGQGLQFLFEYFSETQRNKGNFPGRFSGRQFSNSRSEMNVSTLELGDSALYLCASSDKPGQANYGYTFGSGTRLTVV.